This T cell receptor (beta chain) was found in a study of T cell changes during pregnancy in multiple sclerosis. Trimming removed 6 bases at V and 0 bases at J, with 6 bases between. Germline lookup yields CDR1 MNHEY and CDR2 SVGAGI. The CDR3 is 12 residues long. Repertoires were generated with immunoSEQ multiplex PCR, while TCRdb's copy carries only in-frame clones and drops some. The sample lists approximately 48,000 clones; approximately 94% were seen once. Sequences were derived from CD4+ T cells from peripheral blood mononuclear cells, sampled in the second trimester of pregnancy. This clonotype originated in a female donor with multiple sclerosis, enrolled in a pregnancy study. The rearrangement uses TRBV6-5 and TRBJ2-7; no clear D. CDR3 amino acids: CASRQNSYEQYF. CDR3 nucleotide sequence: TGTGCCAGCAGACAGAACTCCTACGAGCAGTACTTC.